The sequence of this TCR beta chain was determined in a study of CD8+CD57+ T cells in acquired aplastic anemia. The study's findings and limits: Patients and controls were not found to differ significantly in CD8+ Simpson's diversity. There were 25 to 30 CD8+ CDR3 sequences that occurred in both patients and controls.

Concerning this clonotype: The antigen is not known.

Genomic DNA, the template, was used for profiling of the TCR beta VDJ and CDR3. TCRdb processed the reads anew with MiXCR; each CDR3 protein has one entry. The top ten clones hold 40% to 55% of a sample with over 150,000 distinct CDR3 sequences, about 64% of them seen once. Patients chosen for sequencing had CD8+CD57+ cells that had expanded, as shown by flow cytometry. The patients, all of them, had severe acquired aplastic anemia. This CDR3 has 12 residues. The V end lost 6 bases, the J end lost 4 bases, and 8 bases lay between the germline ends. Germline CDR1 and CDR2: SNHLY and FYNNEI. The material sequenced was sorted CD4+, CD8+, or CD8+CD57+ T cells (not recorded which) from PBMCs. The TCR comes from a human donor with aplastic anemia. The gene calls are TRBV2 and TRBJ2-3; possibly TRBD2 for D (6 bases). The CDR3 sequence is CASRRGADTQYF. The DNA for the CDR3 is TGTGCCAGCAGACGCGGGGCAGATACGCAGTATTTT.